This T cell receptor beta chain was recovered during a study of blood T cell repertoires in COVID-19. Study in general: Spain, Italy and the United States supplied samples that represented acute and convalescent COVID-19.

As handled by the study authors: Scientists estimated how many nucleated cells there were by amplifying reference gene primers. TCRdb's table, derived via immunoSEQ multiplex PCR, lists solely in-frame clones and lacks some. The V and J calls and clone size were taken over from that table, and D and trimming were inferred from the DNA. The data contain about 250,000 clones, around 91% of them singletons. The V gene's germline CDR1 is MNHEY and CDR2 SMNVEV (reference sequence). Germline trimming cut 5 bases from V and 1 base from J; bases unmatched to any gene: 25. The CDR3 loop spans 23 amino acids. Enrolled during active infection, Seattle patients were then followed longitudinally.

J is TRBJ2-2 and V is TRBV27; TRBD1 matches 10 bases. The sample consisted of peripheral blood. The sequence derives from a woman aged 60-70 years with COVID-19, enrolled during active disease. CDR3 DNA sequence: TGTGCCAGCAGTCCCCCGGGACAGGGGACAAGTGCCCGCTCTAGGATGAACACCGGGGAGCTGTTTTTT. Translating gives CASSPPGQGTSARSRMNTGELFF.